This passage covers 23 T cell receptor beta chains from one sample sequenced in a study of cytomegalovirus exposure and HLA in healthy donors. This PCR relied on a set of 60 Vbeta primers and 13 Jbeta primers. Assay: immunoSEQ multiplex PCR; the TCRdb copy retains only in-frame clones and omits some. The data contain over 60,000 clones, 76% of them singletons. Sequenced material: PBMCs. These TCRs come from a man between 18 and 29 years old in good health and CMV-seronegative.

The V call is TRBV7-8, the J call TRBJ1-5; D unclear. Germline CDR1 is SGHVS and CDR2 is FQNEAQ. CDR3 length equals 13 residues. With 7 bases removed from V and 2 bases from J, the gap between germline ends came to 9 bases. CDR3 amino acids: CASTPGGNQPQHF. DNA for the CDR3: TGTGCCAGCACCCCCGGGGGCAATCAGCCCCAGCATTTT. The variable domain in full, completed from reference TRBV7-8 and TRBJ1-5, reads GAGVSQSPRYKVAKRGQDVALRCDPISGHVSLFWYQQALGQGPEFLTYFQNEAQLDKSGLPSDRFFAERPEGSVSTLKIQRTQQEDSAVYLCASTPGGNQPQHFGDGTRLSIL.

This sequence joins TRBV10-1 and TRBJ2-7, with TRBD1 matching 7 bases. Per germline, CDR1 WNHNN and CDR2 SYGVQD (reference sequence). The CDR3 has 15 amino acids. V trimming: 5 bases; J trimming: 0 bases; junction bases outside the gene matches: 7. CDR3 loop: CASSYPGTASYEQYV. In nucleotides, the CDR3 is TGCGCCAGCAGTTACCCCGGGACAGCCTCCTACGAGCAGTACGTC.

The V and J genes are TRBV6-1 and TRBJ1-1; D may be TRBD1 (6 bases). Trimming stripped 6 bases from V and 3 bases from J, with 14 bases between. Germline V gene data show CDR1 as MNHNS and CDR2 as SASEGT. This CDR3 region has 14 residues. In DNA form, the CDR3 reads TGTGCCAGCAGAGAGACAGGAGACCACACTGAAGCTTTCTTT. Its protein is CASRETGDHTEAFF.

This chain links TRBV6-1 with TRBJ1-4; 10 nucleotides agree with TRBD1. Germline V CDR1 and CDR2: MNHNS, SASEGT. The V and J ends lost 6 bases and 5 bases, in that order; junction bases with no gene match: 6. The CDR3 totals 15 residues. In DNA, the CDR3 is TGTGCCAGCAGGGGCGGGGGACAGGGGAATGAAAAACTGTTTTTT. It is translated as CASRGGGQGNEKLFF.

The rearrangement links TRBV7-2 to TRBJ2-7; a weak D match, TRBD2 (6 bases). Germline V gene data show CDR1 as SGHTA and CDR2 as FQGNSA. The CDR3 is 15 amino acids. With 2 bases removed from V and 6 bases from J, the gap between germline ends came to 17 bases. This CDR3 reads CASSLNTGLGAEQYV. DNA for the CDR3: TGTGCCAGCAGCTTAAATACGGGACTTGGCGCCGAGCAGTACGTC.

The chain is built from TRBV5-1 and TRBJ1-4; TRBD1 aligns across 9 bases. From germline, CDR1 is SGHRS and CDR2 YFSETQ. J lost 13 bases, V lost 3 bases, and 10 bases had no gene match. The CDR3 is 14 amino acids. DNA for the CDR3: TGCGCCAGCAGCTCGGGGACAGGGAGGAAAAGACTGTTTTTT. This sequence encodes CASSSGTGRKRLFF.

V usage is TRBV9 and J usage is TRBJ2-3; D uncertain. The CDR3 has 16 residues. Trimming stripped 0 bases from V and 0 bases from J, with 11 bases between. Germline CDR1 reads SGDLS; CDR2 reads YYNGEE. The CDR3 DNA reads TGTGCCAGCAGCGTAGACGCCCCGAGGAGCACAGATACGCAGTATTTT. It translates to CASSVDAPRSTDTQYF.

This clone appeared a few times. V gene TRBV19 combines with J gene TRBJ1-3, with TRBD1 as a possible D gene (5 bases). CDR1 is LNHDA, CDR2 SQIVND, per germline (reference sequence). V dropped 3 bases and J dropped 0 bases, with 15 bases sitting between them. The CDR3 has 17 residues. The DNA of the CDR3 is TGTGCCAGTAGTATCGGCCGACAGTTTACCTCTGGAAACACCATATATTTT. The encoded protein is CASSIGRQFTSGNTIYF. Variable domain in full (rest from reference TRBV19 and TRBJ1-3): DGGITQSPKYLFRKEGQNVTLSCEQNLNHDAMYWYRQDPGQGLRLIYYSQIVNDFQKGDIAEGYSVSREKKESFPLTVTSAQKNPTAFYLCASSIGRQFTSGNTIYFGEGSWLTVV.

The J gene is TRBJ1-5, the V gene TRBV6-6; 7 positions agree with TRBD1. The germline CDR1 and CDR2 sequences are MNHNY and SVGAGI (reference sequence). Germline trimming cut 7 bases from V and 2 bases from J; bases unmatched to any gene: 8. This CDR3 spans 15 amino acids. The CDR3 spells CASNPTGYGNQPQHF. The CDR3 bases are TGTGCCAGCAACCCGACAGGGTATGGCAATCAGCCCCAGCATTTT.

V and J are TRBV7-8 and TRBJ2-3; 7 nucleotides match TRBD1. The CDR3 covers 14 residues. The V gene's germline CDR1 is SGHVS and CDR2 FQNEAQ. Trimming removed 5 bases from V and 3 bases from J; junction bases left unmatched: 5. DNA of the CDR3: TGTGCCAGCAGCACGGGACAGAGAACAGATACGCAGTATTTT. As protein: CASSTGQRTDTQYF.

This clone was detected only a few times. The genes are TRBV5-5 and TRBJ1-6; 8 nucleotides match TRBD1. The CDR3 has 15 residues. In germline, CDR1 is SGHKS, CDR2 YYEKEE (reference sequence). After removal of 3 bases from V and 6 bases from J, the junction contained 5 bases not matched to a gene. Here the CDR3 DNA reads TGTGCCAGCAGCTCGACAGGGGCGGTTAATTCACCCCTCCACTTT. This gives the protein CASSSTGAVNSPLHF.

This clone was seen once. The CDR3 does not end in the conserved phenylalanine or tryptophan, so this is likely a read error. The chain carries TRBV5-8 and TRBJ1-5, with TRBD1 identical over 7 bases. The V gene end was trimmed by 4 bases and the J gene end by 4 bases; junction bases not matched to a gene: 8. The CDR3 runs to 15 residues. In germline, CDR1 is SGHTS, CDR2 YDEGEE. Here the CDR3 DNA reads TGTGCCAGCAGCCCAGACAGGGTAGGAAATCAGCCCCAGCATCTT. It yields the protein CASSPDRVGNQPQHL.

This sequence joins TRBV18 and TRBJ2-1; the D is unclear. V lost 6 bases and J 1 base, leaving 13 bases between the germline ends. The CDR3 consists of 15 residues. The germline V gene has CDR1 KGHSH and CDR2 LQKENI. The CDR3 protein is CASSQAVQSYNEQFF. The CDR3 DNA sequence: TGTGCCAGCTCCCAGGCCGTACAGTCCTACAATGAGCAGTTCTTC.

The chain employs TRBV5-1 and TRBJ2-2; no reliable D call. The CDR3 length is 16 residues. V was pared by 1 base and J by 0 bases, with 10 bases between. CDR1 and CDR2 from the germline V gene are SGHRS and YFSETQ. The CDR3 here is CASSLSLSANTGELFF. DNA of the CDR3: TGCGCCAGCAGCTTGTCTCTTTCGGCGAACACCGGGGAGCTGTTTTTT. The variable domain in full, completed from reference TRBV5-1 and TRBJ2-2, reads KAGVTQTPRYLIKTRGQQVTLSCSPISGHRSVSWYQQTPGQGLQFLFEYFSETQRNKGNFPGRFSGRQFSNSRSEMNVSTLELGDSALYLCASSLSLSANTGELFFGEGSRLTVL.

This chain joins TRBV19 and TRBJ1-6, with 10 nucleotides matching TRBD1. Germline CDR1 is LNHDA and CDR2 is SQIVND (reference sequence). Unmatched junction bases numbered 2, after V lost 9 bases and J lost 6 bases. The CDR3 spans 13 residues. This CDR3 reads CASDRGLNSPLHF. The CDR3 DNA sequence: TGTGCCAGCGACAGGGGGCTTAATTCACCCCTCCACTTT.

The chain has TRBV6-5 and TRBJ1-3; no clear D gene. CDR3 length: 16 amino acids. The germline V gene encodes CDR1 MNHEY and CDR2 SVGAGI. The V end was cut by 0 bases, the J end by 0 bases, with 9 bases between. The CDR3 loop reads CASSYSPGSSGNTIYF. In nucleotides, the CDR3 is TGTGCCAGCAGTTACTCTCCGGGGAGCTCTGGAAACACCATATATTTT.

The chain uses TRBV27 and TRBJ2-7; maybe TRBD1 (5 bases). Germline CDR1 and CDR2: MNHEY and SMNVEV (reference sequence). The length of the CDR3 is 13 residues. CDR3 DNA: TGTGACGGGCCCTCAGGGAAGTCCTACGAGCAGTACTTC. Translation gives CDGPSGKSYEQYF.

This clone was recorded only once. The chain uses TRBV6-1 and TRBJ2-2; 10 bases map to TRBD1. After removal of 6 bases from V and 5 bases from J, the junction contained 3 bases not matched to a gene. The CDR3 spans 14 residues. Germline V gives CDR1 MNHNS, CDR2 SASEGT. CDR3 region: CASRGQGSTGELFF. CDR3 in DNA: TGTGCCAGCAGGGGACAGGGGAGTACCGGGGAGCTGTTTTTT.

The chain couples TRBV4-3 to TRBJ2-3; TRBD2 matches 14 bases. The CDR3 spans 21 residues. Germline V gene sequence: CDR1 LGHNA, CDR2 YSLEER. Losses at the gene ends were 0 bases for V and 0 bases for J; bases not matched to a gene: 11. CDR3 bases: TGCGCCAGCAGCCAAGAAGACGCCGGACTAGCGGGGGGACCAAGCACAGATACGCAGTATTTT. It yields the protein CASSQEDAGLAGGPSTDTQYF.

This rearrangement joins TRBV5-6 to TRBJ1-2, with no clear D. CDR1 and CDR2 from the germline V gene are SGHDT and YYEEEE. There are 16 residues in the CDR3. The ends were cut back, 1 base at V and 1 base at J, with 14 bases in the middle. The CDR3 is CASSLRLSTYNYGYTF. In DNA form, the CDR3 reads TGTGCCAGCAGCTTGAGACTCAGTACTTATAACTATGGCTACACCTTC. The full variable domain, completed using reference TRBV5-6 and TRBJ1-2, is DAGVTQSPTHLIKTRGQQVTLRCSPKSGHDTVSWYQQALGQGPQFIFQYYEEEERQRGNFPDRFSGHQFPNYSSELNVNALLLGDSALYLCASSLRLSTYNYGYTFGSGTRLTVV.

The chain has TRBV4-1 and TRBJ2-2; 8 positions agree with TRBD1. CDR1 is MGHRA and CDR2 is YSYEKL in the germline V gene. V lost 5 bases, J lost 5 bases, and 7 bases stayed unmatched. The CDR3 is 15 amino acids. CDR3 DNA sequence: TGCGCCAGCAGCTCCGTCAGGGGGCCAACCGGGGAGCTGTTTTTT. This gives the protein CASSSVRGPTGELFF.

The rearrangement uses TRBV30 and TRBJ2-5, with a tentative D call TRBD2 (7 bases). This CDR3 contains 14 residues. With 0 bases removed from V and 0 bases from J, the gap between germline ends came to 8 bases. Germline V gene sequence: CDR1 GTSNPN, CDR2 SVGIG (reference sequence). CDR3 amino acids: CAWSVGGDQETQYF. The CDR3 DNA follows: TGTGCCTGGAGTGTAGGGGGGGACCAAGAGACCCAGTACTTC. The variable domain in full, completed from reference TRBV30 and TRBJ2-5, reads SQTIHQWPATLVQPVGSPLSLECTVEGTSNPNLYWYRQAAGRGLQLLFYSVGIGQISSEVPQNLSASRPQDRQFILSSKKLLLSDSGFYLCAWSVGGDQETQYFGPGTRLLVL.

This chain joins TRBV5-1 and TRBJ2-7, with TRBD1 as a possible D gene (5 bases). The V gene's germline CDR1 is SGHRS and CDR2 YFSETQ. Trimming removed 0 bases at V and 4 bases at J, with 5 bases between. This CDR3 contains 12 residues. CDR3 nucleotides: TGCGCCAGCAGCTTGGAGGGGTACGAGCAGTACTTC. Its translation is CASSLEGYEQYF.